This TCR beta chain appears in the sequencing data of a study of T cell responses to AZD1222 COVID-19 vaccine. Broader study findings: Repertoire collection took place solely once the T cell response had peaked. Spike-wide vaccine-associated CD4 TCRs dominated at 160-218 and 743-854. Recipients of two AZD1222 doses showed rising Spike-specific TCR breadth and depth. Seropositive at baseline were only five or six AZD1222 recipients.

In its sample, this clone was seen a few times. The antigen remains undetermined. Profiled with immunoSEQ multiplex PCR; TCRdb holds only in-frame clones, not every one. The table lists 98,000 or so clones, roughly nine tenths of them singletons, with over 3% in the top ten. The CDR3 totals 16 residues. CDR1 and CDR2 (germline): MNHEY, SMNVEV (reference sequence). Unmatched junction bases numbered 11, after V lost 6 bases and J lost 1 base. This clonotype was sampled from an adult in good health. The chain has TRBV27 and TRBJ2-7, with TRBD1 matching 8 bases. Material: peripheral blood, obtained on day 0 of MenACWY control vaccination. CDR3 sequence: CASSDTGTGYSYEQYF. The CDR3 nucleotides are TGTGCCAGCAGCGACACCGGGACAGGTTATTCCTACGAGCAGTACTTC.